This record covers a single TCR beta chain. This clone was seen once. The target of this receptor is not known. No base quality values were provided; no much bigger clone lies one nucleotide off. The germline V gene specifies SGHRS as CDR1 and YFSETQ as CDR2. Trimmed from V: 4 bases; trimmed from J: 5 bases; junction bases lacking a gene match: 20. The CDR3 runs 19 amino acids, cysteine and phenylalanine included. Only the CDR3 region is kept as DNA, spanning 57 bases read in frame from base 1. The library was made by the immunoSEQ multiplex PCR assay. The clones in this table, taken by TCRdb from immuneACCESS, are in-frame only. Not every clone is retained; where verified, under half of the shortfall comes from an unresolved V gene, and the cause of the rest is unknown. The sample contains 45,000 or so clones, roughly 89% of them found a single time. About 10% of the sample comes from the top ten. Patients with melanoma were used as donors.

The sample is drawn from a study of CD4+ T cells in melanoma (dated by TCRdb to the early 2020s). The study in broad terms: Neoantigen-specific CD4+ T cells in human melanoma were investigated in the study.

The research as a whole found: Neoantigen-specific CD4+ T cells in melanoma were reported to show diverse differentiation states. Neoantigen-specific CD4+ T cells were reported to be correlated with the function of CD8+ T cells, macrophages and B cells.

Material for sequencing was peripheral blood. The source of this sequence is a human donor with melanoma. The chain joins TRBV5-1 to TRBJ2-2; TRBD1 matches 7 bases in the middle. The DNA reads as follows: TGCGCCAGCAGCCTAGCTGGGACAGTAGTACGACGAGTGACCGGGGAGCTGTTTTTT. It translates as CASSLAGTVVRRVTGELFF.